This T cell receptor (beta chain) was identified during a study of shared clonotypes between healthy human individuals. The wider study: Donors consisted of two women and a few men between 18 and 49. Study-level results: Enrolling few donors narrowed the genetic and exposure-history diversity that was represented.

About 32,000 T cell genomes (around 300 ng DNA) went into each PBMC replicate. The sequenced material, unsorted PBMC DNA, was run on ten immunoSEQ deep assay plates. Using immunoSEQ multiplex PCR, the repertoire was profiled, and TCRdb retains in-frame clones only, with some absent. The sample carries hundreds of thousands of clones, roughly three quarters recorded once. As concerns this clone: Its antigen remains unknown.

The CDR3 consists of 15 residues. The V gene's germline CDR1 is LNHDA and CDR2 SQIVND (reference sequence). V was pared by 9 bases and J by 3 bases, with 9 bases of the junction left unmatched. Source material: PBMCs. The chain links TRBV19 to TRBJ2-1; the match to TRBD1 covers 9 bases. The source is a woman in her 40s in good health. Some clones in this sample may be carry-over from other donors' samples. The CDR3 loop reads CASSTGGSNYNEQFF. CDR3 nucleotide sequence: TGTGCCAGCAGCACAGGGGGCTCAAACTACAATGAGCAGTTCTTC.